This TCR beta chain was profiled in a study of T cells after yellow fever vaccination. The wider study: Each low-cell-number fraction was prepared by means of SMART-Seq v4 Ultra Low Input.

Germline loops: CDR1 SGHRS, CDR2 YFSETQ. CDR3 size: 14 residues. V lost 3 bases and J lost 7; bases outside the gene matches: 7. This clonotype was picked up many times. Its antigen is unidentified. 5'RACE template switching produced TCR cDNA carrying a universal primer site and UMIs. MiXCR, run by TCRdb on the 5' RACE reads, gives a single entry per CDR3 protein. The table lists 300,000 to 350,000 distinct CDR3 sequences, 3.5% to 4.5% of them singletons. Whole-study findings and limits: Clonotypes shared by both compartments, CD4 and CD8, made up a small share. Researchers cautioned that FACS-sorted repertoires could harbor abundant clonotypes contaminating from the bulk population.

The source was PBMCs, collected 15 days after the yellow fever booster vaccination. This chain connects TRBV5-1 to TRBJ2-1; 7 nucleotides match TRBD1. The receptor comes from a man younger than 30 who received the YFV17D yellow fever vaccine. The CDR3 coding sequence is TGCGCCAGCAGCTGGGGACAGAAGTGGAATGAGCAGTTCTTC. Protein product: CASSWGQKWNEQFF.